This T cell receptor (beta chain) originates from a study of OX40 agonist ivuxolimab in advanced cancers. About the research overall: Aged about 23 to 80 with a mean of 60 years, they were 82.7% male. Past anti-PD-1, anti-PD-L1 or anti-CTLA-4 therapy was accepted, and 40% to 50% had received some.

Points on this clone: Its antigen is currently unknown.

Generated by immunoSEQ multiplex PCR, the TCRdb table keeps only in-frame clones and is missing some. The sample yields roughly 75,000 clones, over 75% seen once. Broader study findings: Normalized expansion of T-cell clones was also low for some nonresponders. By week 6 at 0.1 to 3.0 mg/kg, blood CD4+ and CD8+ T cells had expanded clonally.

CDR1 is SGHTA and CDR2 is FQGTGA in the germline V gene. The CDR3 spans 16 residues. Trimming cost V 5 bases and J 0 bases, with 13 bases left between them. The input for sequencing was CD4+ or CD8+ T cells sorted from blood, taken in a trial of the OX40 agonist ivuxolimab. The chain recombines TRBV7-3 with TRBJ2-2; no firm D call. The TCR sequence derives from an adult with an advanced solid tumor such as melanoma, head and neck, liver or kidney cancer. The CDR3 loop reads CASSQRGGSNTGELFF. For the CDR3, the DNA is TGTGCCAGCAGCCAAAGAGGTGGTTCGAACACCGGGGAGCTGTTTTTT.